Below are 12 T cell receptor beta chains sequenced from a single sample in a study of blood T cell repertoires in COVID-19. Method: immunoSEQ multiplex PCR; TCRdb's copy keeps in-frame clones and lacks some. Of 190,000 or so clones listed, around 80% are singletons. Specimen: peripheral blood. These receptors were taken from a man between 50 and 59 years old who had recovered from COVID-19.

The rearrangement joins TRBV2 to TRBJ1-1; D gene unclear. Germline V gene data show CDR1 as SNHLY and CDR2 as FYNNEI. The CDR3 extends over 12 amino acids. V was cut by 5 bases and J by 8 bases, with 12 bases left in between. CDR3 in DNA: TGTGCCAGCAGTCTCACACGACTCGAAGCTTTCTTT. Translation gives CASSLTRLEAFF.

In this sample, this clone turned up a few times. This rearrangement joins TRBV28 to TRBJ1-1; D is uncertain. Germline V gene data show CDR1 as MDHEN and CDR2 as SYDVKM. There are 14 residues in the CDR3. V lost 8 bases and J 1 base, leaving 14 bases between the germline ends. The CDR3 sequence is CASLSDTRNTEAFF. The CDR3 bases are TGTGCCAGCCTATCTGACACAAGGAACACTGAAGCTTTCTTT.

This clone was counted a few times. The rearrangement uses TRBV9 and TRBJ1-2, with TRBD1 matching over 7 bases. V shed 0 bases and J 10 bases; nucleotides not matched to a gene: 15. This CDR3 spans 16 amino acids. Per germline, CDR1 SGDLS and CDR2 YYNGEE. The CDR3, as DNA: TGTGCCAGCAGCGTAGGGCGGCTGGGGGACAGTTTTGACTACACCTTC. Encoded protein: CASSVGRLGDSFDYTF.

The J gene is TRBJ2-3, the V gene TRBV20-1; TRBD1 is a possible D gene (5 bases). Germline assignment: CDR1 DFQATT and CDR2 SNEGSKA (reference sequence). Trimming took 7 bases from V and 2 from J, leaving 7 bases between them. This CDR3 spans 11 amino acids. CDR3 residues: CSGGDTDTQYF. The DNA of the CDR3 is TGCAGTGGGGGCGACACAGATACGCAGTATTTT.

The chain combines TRBV11-3 with TRBJ2-3, with 12 bases lining up with TRBD2. The CDR3 is 16 residues long. Germline V gene lookup returns CDR1 SGHNT and CDR2 YENEEA. Losses at the gene ends were 4 bases for V and 3 bases for J; bases not matched to a gene: 5. The CDR3 protein is CASSSGTSGRTDTQYF. CDR3 DNA: TGTGCCAGCAGCTCAGGAACTAGCGGGAGGACAGATACGCAGTATTTT.

This clone has only one observation. The chain joins TRBV27 to TRBJ2-5, with 7 positions matching TRBD2. Unmatched junction bases numbered 22, after V lost 4 bases and J lost 5 bases. The germline gives CDR1 MNHEY, CDR2 SMNVEV (reference sequence). This CDR3 has 19 residues. CDR3 residues: CASSSEAMSSAGARETQYF. The CDR3 nucleotides are TGTGCCAGCAGTTCCGAGGCTATGTCGTCGGCGGGAGCTAGGGAGACCCAGTACTTC.

The chain employs TRBV21-1 and TRBJ2-1; no check of the table's D call, TRBD2, against the DNA was made. TRBV21-1 has pseudogene status. This CDR3 has 19 amino acids. DNA for the CDR3: TGTGCCAGCAGCAAATCCAAAAAGACTAGCGGGTCGCCATACAATGAGCAGTTCTTC. The encoded protein is CASSKSKKTSGSPYNEQFF.

In this sample, this clone turned up a few times. The rearrangement links TRBV5-1 to TRBJ2-3, with a tentative D call TRBD1 (5 bases). Germline V gene lookup returns CDR1 SGHRS and CDR2 YFSETQ. CDR3 length: 11 amino acids. V lost 7 bases to trimming and J lost 4 bases, with 7 bases between them. The CDR3 DNA is TGCGCCAGCCTAGGGGCAGATACGCAGTATTTT. Translation gives CASLGADTQYF.

J is TRBJ2-7 and V is TRBV28, with D perhaps TRBD2 (5 bases). Germline assignment: CDR1 MDHEN and CDR2 SYDVKM. V gave up 5 bases and J gave up 6 bases, with 23 bases separating them. The CDR3 totals 16 residues. CDR3 in amino acids: CASSPNFRGAALEQYF. The CDR3 coding sequence is TGTGCCAGCAGTCCTAACTTCCGGGGAGCGGCCCTCGAGCAGTACTTC. The variable domain in full, completed from reference TRBV28 and TRBJ2-7, reads DVKVTQSSRYLVKRTGEKVFLECVQDMDHENMFWYRQDPGLGLRLIYFSYDVKMKEKGDIPEGYSVSREKKERFSLILESASTNQTSMYLCASSPNFRGAALEQYFGPGTRLTVT.

The rearrangement joins TRBV20-1 to TRBJ1-2; no definite D call. Germline CDR1 reads DFQATT; CDR2 reads SNEGSKA (reference sequence). This CDR3 comprises 10 residues. The V gene lost 6 bases and the J gene lost 4 bases, with 6 bases spanning the gap. This chain's CDR3 is CSALIYGYTF. DNA of the CDR3: TGCAGTGCCCTTATCTATGGCTACACCTTC.

This chain connects TRBV5-1 to TRBJ2-1; TRBD1 might be the D (7 bases). Trimming took off 4 bases at V and 4 bases at J, with 12 bases between the two ends. The CDR3 consists of 14 residues. The V gene's germline CDR1 is SGHRS and CDR2 YFSETQ. CDR3 residues: CASSVAGGYNEQFF. The CDR3 bases are TGCGCCAGCAGCGTGGCAGGGGGGTACAATGAGCAGTTCTTC.

The chain has TRBV21-1 and TRBJ2-1; the D segment call TRBD1 is taken from the table without a DNA check. TRBV21-1 is annotated as a pseudogene. The CDR3 length is 16 residues. CDR3 sequence (DNA): TGTGCCAGCAGCAAAGGCCGGGACAACATGAACAATGAGCAGTTCTTC. It encodes CASSKGRDNMNNEQFF.